The 11 T cell receptor beta chains below all came from one sample that was sequenced in a study of T-cell reconstitution after alpha-beta-depleted transplantation in children. It was with unique molecular identifiers that the TCRbeta library was prepared. TCRdb reprocessed the PCR reads via MiXCR and lists one record per CDR3 protein. This table has 450,000 to 600,000 distinct CDR3 sequences, over 9.5% appearing once. Sequences were derived from PBMCs, sampled before TCRalphabeta/CD19-depleted stem cell transplant. These receptors came from a child younger than 10 with inherited bone marrow failure, due to receive a stem cell transplant.

This clonotype was counted many times. V and J are TRBV27 and TRBJ2-1, with 7 bases lining up with TRBD1. The junction had 1 base not matched to a gene; V was cut back by 2 bases and J by 3 bases. The CDR3 is made up of 14 amino acids. CDR1 is MNHEY, CDR2 SMNVEV, per germline (reference sequence). CDR3 amino acids: CASSLQGDYNEQFF. DNA for the CDR3: TGTGCCAGCAGTTTACAGGGGGACTACAATGAGCAGTTCTTC.

This clonotype was observed at least ten times. The genes are TRBV4-3 and TRBJ2-5; 7 bases map to TRBD2. CDR1 and CDR2 (germline): LGHNA, YSLEER. The CDR3 consists of 16 residues. V was clipped by 0 bases and J by 5 bases; unmatched bases: 9. CDR3 nucleotide sequence: TGCGCCAGCAGCCAAGAACCAGCGGGACCTGGGGAGACCCAGTACTTC. Translated, it gives CASSQEPAGPGETQYF.

V and J are TRBV29-1 and TRBJ2-5; D may match TRBD1 or TRBD2 (5 bases each). Trimming cost V 4 bases and J 1 base, with 10 bases left between them. The CDR3 extends over 13 amino acids. The germline CDR1 and CDR2 sequences are SQVTM and ANQGSEA. CDR3 protein: CSVAPGTQETQYF. The CDR3 DNA follows: TGCAGCGTTGCTCCAGGGACCCAAGAGACCCAGTACTTC.

This clonotype was observed many times. This chain uses TRBV20-1 with TRBJ2-5; D ambiguous. Looked up from germline, CDR1 is DFQATT and CDR2 is SNEGSKA (reference sequence). The V end lost 6 bases, the J end lost 0 bases, and 11 bases lay between the germline ends. CDR3 length: 13 residues. CDR3 sequence (DNA): TGCAGTGCCGAAAGGGAATACCAAGAGACCCAGTACTTC. It translates to CSAEREYQETQYF.

The rearrangement joins TRBV18 to TRBJ2-7, with a possible D match to TRBD2 (6 bases). This CDR3 spans 16 amino acids. CDR1 KGHSH and CDR2 LQKENI come from the germline V gene. With 3 bases removed from V and 5 bases from J, the gap between germline ends came to 20 bases. The CDR3: CASSPLWGEVRDEQYF. The CDR3 nucleotides read TGTGCCAGCTCACCCCTCTGGGGGGAGGTTCGGGACGAGCAGTACTTC.

This clonotype was found a few times. This CDR3 reads CASSLARESAGELFF. The CDR3 DNA sequence: TGTGCCAGCAGCTTAGCGCGGGAGTCTGCCGGGGAGCTGTTTTTT. V gene TRBV7-2 combines with J gene TRBJ2-2, with TRBD2 identical over 7 bases. The CDR3 covers 15 residues. V was clipped by 0 bases and J by 6 bases; unmatched bases: 4. Per germline, CDR1 SGHTA and CDR2 FQGNSA.

The chain carries TRBV28 and TRBJ2-5; TRBD2 is a possible D gene (5 bases). The germline V gene has CDR1 MDHEN and CDR2 SYDVKM. The CDR3 consists of 11 residues. V was pared by 8 bases and J by 2 bases, with 6 bases between. CDR3 bases: TGTGCCAGCGAGGGACAAGAGACCCAGTACTTC. It yields the protein CASEGQETQYF.

This clonotype appeared many times. CDR3 in DNA: TGTGCCAGCAGCGCTATGGAACTCGCGGGAACAGATACGCAGTATTTT. Residues: CASSAMELAGTDTQYF. The chain combines TRBV3-1 with TRBJ2-3, with TRBD2 as a possible D gene (6 bases). The CDR3 is made up of 16 amino acids. CDR1 is LGHDT, CDR2 YNNKEL, per germline (reference sequence). V was cut by 5 bases and J by 3 bases, with 18 bases left in between.

This clonotype has at least ten counts. The V and J genes are TRBV20-1 and TRBJ2-1; D ambiguous. Trimming pared 1 base from V and 6 bases from J, leaving 13 bases between. Per germline, CDR1 DFQATT and CDR2 SNEGSKA (reference sequence). CDR3 length equals 14 residues. CDR3 sequence (DNA): TGCAGTGCTAGAGTAGCCGTTTGGCGCAATGAGCAGTTCTTC. Protein sequence: CSARVAVWRNEQFF.

This clonotype was seen many times. This sequence joins TRBV5-1 and TRBJ2-7; 7 bases map to TRBD1. The junction had 6 bases not matched to a gene; V was cut back by 1 base and J by 5 bases. Germline-derived CDR1 and CDR2 are SGHRS and YFSETQ. The CDR3 length is 14 residues. The CDR3 here is CASSLKQGMDEQYF. CDR3 bases: TGCGCCAGCAGCTTGAAACAGGGGATGGACGAGCAGTACTTC.

This clonotype was recorded at least ten times. The chain couples TRBV6-2 or TRBV6-3 to TRBJ2-1; D not certain. CDR1 MNHEY and CDR2 SVGEGT come from the germline V gene. V was trimmed by 5 bases and J by 6 bases, leaving 17 bases between them. The CDR3 length is 15 residues. The CDR3: CASSPGPARANEQFF. The CDR3 DNA follows: TGTGCCAGCAGTCCGGGTCCCGCCCGGGCCAATGAGCAGTTCTTC.